The source of this TCR beta chain is a study of blood T cell repertoires in COVID-19. About the research overall: The United States, Italy and Spain provided the acute and convalescent COVID-19 samples. From T cells, B-cell-depleted T cells, or PBMCs came the material, which was cDNA or gDNA.

This clone was detected a few times. Original processing methods: Amplification of reference gene primers was used by the study to estimate nucleated cell counts. Repertoires were generated with immunoSEQ multiplex PCR, while TCRdb's copy carries only in-frame clones and drops some. That table supplies the V and J calls and clone size; D and trimming were determined from the DNA. The data contain around 130,000 clones, 82% of them singletons. The CDR3 covers 14 residues. The trim removed 6 bases at V and 9 bases at J, leaving 11 bases unmatched. Germline CDR1 is KGHSY and CDR2 is FQNENV. The source material was peripheral blood. This TCR was sampled from a woman aged 70-85 years with acute or convalescent COVID-19. The genes are TRBV16 and TRBJ1-5; 7 bases align to TRBD1. The CDR3 nucleotides read TGTGCCAGCAGACTCACAGGGGCGGATTGGCCCCAGCATTTT. Encoded protein: CASRLTGADWPQHF.